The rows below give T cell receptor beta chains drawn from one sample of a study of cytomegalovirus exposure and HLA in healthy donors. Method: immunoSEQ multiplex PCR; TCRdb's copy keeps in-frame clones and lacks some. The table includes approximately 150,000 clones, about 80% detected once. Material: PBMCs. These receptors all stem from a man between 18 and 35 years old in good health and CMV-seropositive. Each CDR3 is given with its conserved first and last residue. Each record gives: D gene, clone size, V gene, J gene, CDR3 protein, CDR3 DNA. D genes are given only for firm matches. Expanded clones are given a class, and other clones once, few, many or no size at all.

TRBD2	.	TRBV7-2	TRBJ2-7	CASSFRRGAYEQYF	TGTGCCAGCAGCTTTCGGCGGGGGGCCTACGAGCAGTACTTC
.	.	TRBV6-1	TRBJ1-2	CASSPFGSGYGYTF	TGTGCCAGCAGTCCGTTTGGCTCGGGCTATGGCTACACCTTC
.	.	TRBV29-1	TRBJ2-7	CSVGPNSAGEQYF	TGCAGCGTTGGACCGAACTCGGCCGGGGAGCAGTACTTC
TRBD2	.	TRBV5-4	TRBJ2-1	CASSPGLAGGGGDEQFF	TGTGCCAGCAGCCCAGGACTAGCGGGAGGTGGGGGGGATGAGCAGTTCTTC
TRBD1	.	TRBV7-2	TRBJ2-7	CASSRQGGNYEQYF	TGTGCCAGCAGCCGACAGGGGGGAAACTACGAGCAGTACTTC
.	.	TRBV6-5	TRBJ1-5	CASRAGLNQPQHF	TGTGCCAGCAGGGCAGGGCTCAATCAGCCCCAGCATTTT
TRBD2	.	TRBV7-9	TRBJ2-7	CASSLASGSSYEQYF	TGTGCCAGCAGCTTGGCTAGCGGCAGCTCCTACGAGCAGTACTTC
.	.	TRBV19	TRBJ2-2	CASSISGEIGGELFF	TGTGCCAGTAGTATATCGGGGGAAATCGGCGGGGAGCTGTTTTTT
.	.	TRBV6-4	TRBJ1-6	CASSQGPGLNSPLHF	TGTGCCAGCTCCCAAGGGCCAGGGCTCAATTCACCCCTCCACTTT
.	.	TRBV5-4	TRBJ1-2	CASSFAAGYDYGYTF	TGTGCCAGCAGCTTTGCGGCAGGGTATGACTATGGCTACACCTTC
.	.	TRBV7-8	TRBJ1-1	CASRIGGGDSSEAFF	TGTGCCAGCAGAATAGGGGGGGGAGATAGTTCTGAAGCTTTCTTT
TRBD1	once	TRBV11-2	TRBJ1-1	CASSLWTGDEAFF	TGTGCCAGCAGCTTGTGGACAGGGGACGAGGCTTTCTTT
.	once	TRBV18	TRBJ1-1	CASSTLRNTEAFF	TGTGCCAGCTCAACTCTCCGGAACACTGAAGCTTTCTTT
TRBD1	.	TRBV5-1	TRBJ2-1	CASSLAQGQGNNEQFF	TGCGCCAGCAGCTTGGCCCAAGGACAGGGCAACAATGAGCAGTTCTTC
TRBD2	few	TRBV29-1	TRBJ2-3	CSVRRGIGTDTQYF	TGCAGCGTTAGGCGGGGGATTGGCACAGATACGCAGTATTTT
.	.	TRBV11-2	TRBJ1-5	CASSSVGHQPQHF	TGTGCCAGCAGCTCCGTGGGCCATCAGCCCCAGCATTTT
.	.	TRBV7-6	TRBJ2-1	CASSGAGTYNEQFF	TGTGCCAGCAGCGGTGCAGGCACATACAATGAGCAGTTCTTC